This record concerns one T cell receptor beta chain sequence. Its specific antigen is unknown. There are no base qualities to consult, and no much larger clone falls within one base. This record belongs to a study of T cell responses to AZD1222 COVID-19 vaccine (TCRdb year 2021). About the study as a whole: A total of over 230 trial participants underwent TCR sequencing, of whom about 210 received two doses of AZD1222 and about 25 received two doses of the MenACWY control vaccine. Trial participants were enrolled into age subgroups of 18-55, 56-69 and 70-plus years, which contained about 150, 27 and 61 TCR-sequenced participants, respectively.

The germline V gene (reference sequence) sets CDR1 to SEHNR and CDR2 to FQNEAQ. V and J lose 5 bases and 5 bases, and a span of 10 bases separates them. The cysteine opens and the phenylalanine closes a CDR3 of 14 amino acids. Here the CDR3 DNA is all that survives: 42 bases in frame from base 1. The time point label on this specimen signifies: about 28 days (+/-7) after the second vaccine dose. AZD1222 recipients whose second dose came at about 4 weeks and those whose second dose came at about 12 weeks were combined into one group, since spike-specific TCR depth and breadth did not differ between the two schedules. Vaccinee samples came from UK trials COV001 and COV002, including a single-blind randomized controlled phase 2/3 trial of AZD1222 (ChAdOx1 nCoV-19) in healthy adults. For TCRbeta chain sequencing, PBMC samples from trial participants were taken at day 0 and at day 28 after the second dose.

The CDR3 regions of human TCRbeta chains were subjected to immunosequencing. On the study's bioinformatics: Repertoire TCRs were matched against a reference library of SARS-CoV-2-specific TCRs generated with the MIRA antigen-specificity platform. Breadth was defined as the fraction of unique TCRs that were SARS-CoV-2-associated, and depth was defined as the fraction of total T cells that were SARS-CoV-2-associated. Using the MIRA data, each spike-specific TCR was mapped to the spike region that the TCR reacts to and placed in a CD4 or CD8 class. Log10-transformed breadth and depth values were compared by one-way ANOVA with Sidak's multiple comparisons tests. Entries here come from immuneACCESS through TCRdb and include only in-frame sequences with V and J called. Some clones fail to appear in such tables; in the studies checked, an unresolved V gene covers under half of the shortfall, and the cause of the remainder is unknown. V, J and clone size were drawn from that table, and D and trimming were deduced from the DNA. The sample table records 100,000 to 150,000 clones; 80% to 95% of these occur just once. Of the sample, 0.85% to 1.2% is held by the ten largest clones.

Study-wide findings and limitations: Conclusions about previously exposed vaccinees were limited because only a handful of AZD1222 recipients were SARS-CoV-2 seropositive at baseline. Reportedly, almost half of the unique spike-specific TCRs recognized epitopes lying outside the regions that are mutated in the B.1.351 and B.1.1.7 variants. The vaccine-associated CD4 TCRs covered the entire spike protein, and the dominant responses fell in regions 160-218 and 743-854. The 56-69-year group was small, and its depth increase did not reach significance, likely because of low power. Because no day 14 peak-response samples were available, repertoires were characterized only after the peak T cell response. Participants were mostly white British and included more females than males, and it was suggested by the authors that clonal diversity may have been underestimated. After two AZD1222 doses, both the breadth and the depth of spike-specific TCRs were significantly higher than at day 0 and than in MenACWY recipients.

This clonotype originated in an adult who received the AZD1222 COVID-19 vaccine. Specimen: peripheral blood, collected 28 days after the second AZD1222 dose. Recombination linked TRBV7-9 to TRBJ1-6; perhaps TRBD1 is the D gene, with 6 bases matching. The DNA sequence is given as TGTGCCAGCAGCAACGACAGGAATAATTCACCCCTCCACTTT. Its protein is CASSNDRNNSPLHF.